This passage covers 15 T cell receptor beta chains from one sample sequenced in a study of T cells in Graves' hyperthyroidism and ophthalmopathy (dated by TCRdb to between 2018 and 2020). Receptors were amplified or captured by multiplex PCR. Data came from an Illumina HiSeq 2000. The TCR beta CDR3 regions were amplified from RNA transcripts. The first round of RT-PCR for the TCR CDR3 was performed with the HTBI primer set and the Qiagen OneStep RT-PCR kit. TCRdb cleaned the public reads at Q25 with fastp, built clones with MiXCR and kept in-frame beta chains. Rows with a matching CDR3 protein are joined into one entry that keeps the most common DNA and genes. The sample yields 200,000 or so distinct CDR3 sequences; roughly a sixth were counted once. Together, the top ten hold about 50% of the sample. Sequencing was performed on blood. The receptors come from a woman between 50 and 59 years old with Graves' hyperthyroidism.

This clonotype was counted at least ten times. The V gene is TRBV3-1, the J gene TRBJ2-1; D perhaps matches TRBD2 (6 bases). Trimming stripped 0 bases from V and 8 bases from J, with 17 bases between. Germline assignment: CDR1 LGHDT and CDR2 YNNKEL (reference sequence). This CDR3 contains 16 residues. The DNA of the CDR3 is TGTGCCAGCAGCCAAGAATCCAGACTAGATAGTGATGAGCAGTTCTTC. It is translated as CASSQESRLDSDEQFF.

This clonotype came up many times. The chain carries TRBV15 and TRBJ1-4; 7 bases are shared with TRBD1. The CDR3 extends over 15 amino acids. CDR1 LNHNV and CDR2 YYDKDF come from the germline V gene (reference sequence). Trimming removed 7 bases from V and 7 bases from J; junction bases left unmatched: 12. Here the CDR3 reads CATTLRTGPSEKLFF. The DNA for the CDR3 is TGTGCCACCACCTTGCGGACAGGCCCTAGTGAAAAACTGTTTTTT.

The chain carries TRBV28 and TRBJ1-3; TRBD1 is a possible D gene (6 bases). V was shortened by 4 bases and J by 2 bases, with 15 bases between the two germline ends. This CDR3 spans 16 amino acids. The germline CDR1 and CDR2 sequences are MDHEN and SYDVKM. Written as DNA, the CDR3 is TGTGCCAGCAGTTATTTTGGCGCAGGGGCTGGAAACACCATATATTTT. This sequence encodes CASSYFGAGAGNTIYF.

Concerning this clonotype: A clone one base away is much larger, so this may be a read error. The genes are TRBV3-1 and TRBJ2-7; D is undetermined. The CDR3 covers 13 residues. Trimming removed 0 bases from V and 6 bases from J, with 9 bases in between. Germline values: CDR1 LGHDT, CDR2 YNNKEL (reference sequence). CDR3 residues: CASSQDVFCEQYF. Here the CDR3 DNA reads TGTGCCAGCAGCCAAGACGTGTTTTGCGAGCAGTACTTC.

The sample holds a few counts of this clonotype. The gene calls are TRBV7-3 and TRBJ2-1, with 8 nucleotides matching TRBD2. The germline V gene encodes CDR1 SGHTA and CDR2 FQGTGA. This CDR3 is 15 amino acids long. Unmatched junction bases numbered 3, after V lost 5 bases and J lost 0 bases. The CDR3 loop is CASSPGGASYNEQFF. CDR3 bases: TGTGCCAGCAGCCCGGGAGGGGCCTCCTACAATGAGCAGTTCTTC.

This clonotype has at least ten counts. The chain links TRBV11-3 to TRBJ2-2; TRBD2 might be the D (5 bases). Germline V lookup: CDR1 SGHNT, CDR2 YENEEA. The CDR3 runs 12 residues. Trimming removed 8 bases from V and 8 bases from J, with 12 bases in between. The CDR3 DNA follows: TGTGCCAGCGGACTGCAAGTTGGGGAGCTGTTTTTT. This sequence encodes CASGLQVGELFF.

This clonotype turned up a few times. The V and J genes are TRBV15 and TRBJ2-2; no reliable D call. The CDR3 sequence is 12 residues long. Deletions cut 5 bases from V and 3 bases from J, with 4 bases between. Germline V gene lookup returns CDR1 LNHNV and CDR2 YYDKDF (reference sequence). CDR3 in amino acids: CATSLYTGELFF. In DNA form, the CDR3 reads TGTGCCACCAGCTTGTACACCGGGGAGCTGTTTTTT.

This clonotype was detected ten times or more. The V call is TRBV15, the J call TRBJ1-5; tentatively, D is TRBD1 (6 bases). The V gene lost 5 bases and the J gene lost 0 bases, with 14 bases spanning the gap. The CDR3 is 16 residues long. The germline gives CDR1 LNHNV, CDR2 YYDKDF (reference sequence). The CDR3 reads CATSGYREYSNQPQHF. The DNA for the CDR3 is TGTGCCACCAGCGGGTACAGGGAGTATAGCAATCAGCCCCAGCATTTT. Based on the CDR3 plus reference TRBV15 and TRBJ1-5, the full variable domain is DAMVIQNPRYQVTQFGKPVTLSCSQTLNHNVMYWYQQKSSQAPKLLFHYYDKDFNNEADTPDNFQSRRPNTSFCFLDIRSPGLGDTAMYLCATSGYREYSNQPQHFGDGTRLSIL.

The chain recombines TRBV19 with TRBJ2-1; 7 nucleotides align to TRBD2. The V and J ends lost 2 bases and 0 bases, in that order; junction bases with no gene match: 4. The CDR3 contains 16 residues. In germline, CDR1 is LNHDA, CDR2 SQIVND (reference sequence). The chain's CDR3 is CASSIRGLSSYNEQFF. The DNA for the CDR3 is TGTGCCAGTAGTATAAGGGGACTAAGCTCCTACAATGAGCAGTTCTTC.

This clonotype was detected many times. The chain combines TRBV20-1 with TRBJ2-3, with 10 bases that match TRBD1. With V trimmed by 7 bases and J by 2 bases, 6 bases remained unmatched. The V gene's germline CDR1 is DFQATT and CDR2 SNEGSKA (reference sequence). The length of the CDR3 is 14 residues. CDR3 in amino acids: CSVKGQGFTDTQYF. The CDR3 nucleotides read TGCAGTGTTAAGGGACAGGGGTTCACAGATACGCAGTATTTT.

The table lists this clonotype with a few counts. The rearrangement uses TRBV7-3 and TRBJ2-5; 7 nucleotides line up with TRBD1. CDR3 length: 13 amino acids. The germline CDR1 and CDR2 sequences are SGHTA and FQGTGA. J gave up 3 bases and V 3 bases, and 1 base lay outside the gene matches. The CDR3: CASSFQGEETQYF. CDR3 in DNA: TGTGCCAGCAGCTTCCAGGGGGAAGAGACCCAGTACTTC.

This clonotype was counted a few times. The chain has TRBV6-2 or TRBV6-3 and TRBJ2-1; a weak D match, TRBD1 (6 bases). Trimming took 7 bases from V and 7 from J, leaving 17 bases between them. CDR1 is MNHEY, CDR2 SVGEGT, per germline. The CDR3 is made up of 14 amino acids. Here the CDR3 reads CASTAGTNMNEQFF. The CDR3 DNA is TGTGCCAGCACTGCCGGGACAAATATGAATGAGCAGTTCTTC.

This clonotype was recorded at least ten times. The chain links TRBV30 to TRBJ2-7; TRBD1 matches at 7 bases. This CDR3 is built from 14 residues. V gave up 3 bases and J gave up 3 bases; unmatched junction bases: 8. Germline V gives CDR1 GTSNPN, CDR2 SVGIG (reference sequence). CDR3 sequence (DNA): TGTGCCTGGAGCCCCGGGACAGACATCTACGAGCAGTACTTC. It specifies CAWSPGTDIYEQYF.

There are many counts of this clonotype. V and J are TRBV28 and TRBJ1-2; no clear D. The V and J ends lost 5 bases and 4 bases respectively, with 14 bases between them. The germline V gene has CDR1 MDHEN and CDR2 SYDVKM. This CDR3 is 14 amino acids long. The CDR3 coding sequence is TGTGCCAGCAGTCCGAGACACTACTTCTATGGCTACACCTTC. Translation gives CASSPRHYFYGYTF.

There are a few counts of this clonotype. The CDR3 sequence: CSVGGDTEAFF. CDR3 nucleotides: TGCAGCGTTGGAGGGGACACTGAAGCTTTCTTT. The rearrangement joins TRBV29-1 to TRBJ1-1, with D perhaps matching TRBD1 (5 bases). The CDR3 covers 11 residues. The V and J ends lost 4 bases and 3 bases respectively, with 6 bases between them. The germline V gene has CDR1 SQVTM and CDR2 ANQGSEA.